The clone carrying this TCR beta chain was detected only once. Source study methods: Nucleated cell counts were estimated from reference gene primer amplification. Some clones are missing from TCRdb's copy, which holds only in-frame ones; the method was immunoSEQ multiplex PCR. V and J calls and clone size come straight from that table; D and trimming were deduced from the DNA. The sample lists more than 150,000 clones, more than 75% occurring once. Participants had their cohort set by participant-reported clinical history. Participants classified as exposed had met a COVID-19 case within 2 weeks before study entry. This sample is drawn from a study of blood T cell repertoires in COVID-19. With 4 bases removed from V and 2 bases from J, the gap between germline ends came to 16 bases. Germline assignment: CDR1 SGHRS and CDR2 YFSETQ. The CDR3 runs to 16 residues.

Sample: PBMCs or T cells enriched from blood (not recorded which). J is TRBJ2-1 and V is TRBV5-1, with D possibly being TRBD2 (5 bases). The TCR comes from a man in his sixties who had been exposed to COVID-19. CDR3 residues: CASSPHEGDTYNEQFF. CDR3 DNA sequence: TGCGCCAGCAGCCCCCATGAGGGAGACACCTACAATGAGCAGTTCTTC.